This record concerns one TCR beta chain sequence. Germline trimming cut 3 bases from V and 7 bases from J; bases unmatched to any gene: 9. Germline assignment: CDR1 MGHDK and CDR2 SYGVNS. The CDR3 is 15 amino acids. TCRdb keeps only in-frame clones here, not all; method: immunoSEQ multiplex PCR. The sample has 90,000 to 150,000 clones, approximately 58% seen once. This sample was included in a study of cytotoxic CD8 clonotypes in ibrutinib-treated CLL. The receptor's source is a human donor with chronic lymphocytic leukemia. Sequenced material: PBMCs, taken after 24 months of ibrutinib treatment. The chain uses TRBV25-1 and TRBJ1-2, with 9 bases lining up with TRBD1. CDR3 amino acids: CASSDYTSDRGGYTF. The CDR3 DNA follows: TGTGCCAGCAGTGACTATACATCGGACAGGGGTGGCTACACCTTC.